The clone carrying this T cell receptor (beta chain) was detected ten times or more. TCRdb used MiXCR to reprocess the 5' RACE reads, holding one entry per CDR3 protein. The data contain hundreds of thousands of distinct CDR3 sequences, 15% to 20% of them seen just once; the ten biggest clones take up 20% to 25%. This sample is drawn from a study of T-cell memory formation after mild COVID-19. The V end lost 2 bases, the J end lost 4 bases, and 15 bases lay between the germline ends. This CDR3 comprises 16 residues. Germline CDR1 is SNHLY and CDR2 is FYNNEI. The sample consisted of PBMCs or a T cell subset sorted from them (not recorded which). The chain combines TRBV2 with TRBJ1-5; D uncertain. The sequence was obtained from a man between 18 and 35 years old who had mild COVID-19 (a few samples of this study predate the infection). Cell type and time point are not known. The CDR3 loop is CASSEWVTLSNQPQHF. In DNA form, the CDR3 reads TGTGCCAGCAGTGAATGGGTAACGTTATCTAATCAGCCCCAGCATTTT.